Here is one TCR beta chain with its context. This entry comes from a study of T cell changes during pregnancy in multiple sclerosis. Here immunoSEQ multiplex PCR was the method, and the copy in TCRdb shows in-frame clones only, minus some. The data hold roughly 40,000 clones, with approximately 90% observed a single time. The CDR3 extends over 17 amino acids. The V and J ends lost 5 bases and 2 bases, in that order; junction bases with no gene match: 6. Germline V lookup: CDR1 SGHAT, CDR2 FQNNGV. The receptor comes from a female donor in good health, enrolled as a control in a pregnancy study. The rearrangement links TRBV11-2 to TRBJ2-5; 15 nucleotides align to TRBD2. The material was CD4+ T cells from peripheral blood mononuclear cells, obtained in the first trimester of pregnancy. CDR3 residues: CASSLGGTSGGQETQYF. The CDR3 nucleotides are TGTGCCAGCAGCCTAGGAGGGACTAGCGGGGGGCAAGAGACCCAGTACTTC.